This T cell receptor (beta chain) came from a study of T cells in tumors after PD-1 blockade. There are 14 residues in the CDR3. Trimming shortened V by 5 bases and J by 0 bases, and 10 bases separated the two germline ends. In germline, CDR1 is SGHTA, CDR2 FQGTGA. Data came from immunoSEQ multiplex PCR; TCRdb stores just in-frame clones and leaves some out. Among 9,100 or so clones listed, about 59% were seen once. The sequencing used tumor tissue, collected after anti-PD-1 treatment. The chain couples TRBV7-3 to TRBJ1-1; tentative D call: TRBD1 (5 bases). This clonotype was sampled from a human donor with basal cell carcinoma. The CDR3 DNA reads TGTGCCAGCAGCCCCTCGGGGGTGAACACTGAAGCTTTCTTT. As protein: CASSPSGVNTEAFF.